This TCR beta chain came from a study of shared clonotypes between healthy human individuals (dated by TCRdb to 2019 to 2021). The study in broad terms: The cohort included a few men and two women between 18 and 49 years of age. The study deeply sequenced blood TCR repertoires of five healthy adults to estimate repertoire size and the extent of clonotype sharing between individuals. To increase sequencing depth and limit assay-specific biases, different laboratories used diverse techniques to prepare libraries and sequence TCR repertoires. Leukapheresis yielded between about 0.85 and 9 billion PBMCs per donor. Beyond this particular receptor, the publication reports: Sampling was restricted to blood, and TCR repertoires in tissues likely differ from the TCR repertoires found in blood. Because the study included a small number of donors, the genetic and exposure-history diversity represented was limited. Pairwise subsampling led to the expectation that sequencing depth would affect the degree of clonotype sharing among donors.

Using the deep immunoSEQ assay, TCR CDR3 regions were amplified from genomic DNA by multiplex PCR. Extracted genomic DNA from each cell subset was distributed evenly across all wells of several immunoSEQ 96-well plates, and each plate was treated as a replicate. For unsorted PBMC, approximately 290 ng of genomic DNA, equivalent to approximately 28,000 T cell genomes, went into each replicate PCR. Ten immunoSEQ deep assay plates were used to sequence unsorted PBMC genomic DNA. Purified libraries were measured with a Qubit 3.0 fluorometer, size-checked on a Bioanalyzer 2100, and measured again with the KAPA Library Quantification kit. Every immunoSEQ 96-well plate was sequenced on a dedicated single-read 150-cycle Illumina NextSeq 550 flow cell. For the original study's pipeline: Because only junctional sequences without quality scores were contained in the immunoSEQ output, filtering matching that applied to full-length reads could not be performed. To assign V/J genes and CDR3, sequences were annotated using PyIR, a Python wrapper for IgBLAST v1.9, with IMGT germline references. Reads were removed for weak V/J assignments (E-value above 1e-6), missing CDR3, stop codons, out-of-frame junctions, or ambiguous translated residues. A V3J clonotype was defined by an identical inferred V gene, J gene, and CDR3 amino acid sequence. Percentage overlap between repertoires was computed as shared unique clonotypes divided by the size of the smaller repertoire. Richness of each repertoire was evaluated using RTK rarefaction, the Chao1 estimator, and Recon v2.1 estimates of unobserved clonotypes. TCRdb limited this immuneACCESS table to in-frame rearrangements with V and J called. A share of clones is missing; checked studies link under half to unresolved V genes, and the rest is unexplained. Clone size and the V and J calls come from that table; the DNA yielded D and trimming. The sample contains 550,000 to 600,000 clones, around 77% of them found a single time. The ten largest clones represent about 12% of the sample.

Worth noting for this clone: Its antigen is unknown. Nothing much larger sits one base from this clone, and base qualities are not available.

Healthy HIV-negative adults with no recently reported acute infections or vaccinations were included as donors. Only Caucasian adults living in Nashville, Tennessee, USA were represented among the donors. For unsorted samples, 75 million to 90 million PBMCs were counted, and genomic DNA was extracted using the QIAamp DNA Blood Mini kit. Blood was obtained by leukapheresis, after which PBMCs were separated by Ficoll-Histopaque density gradient centrifugation and cryopreserved in liquid nitrogen vapor phase. From V the trimming removes 0 bases and from J it removes 12 bases, while the gene matches leave 8 bases of the junction unaccounted for. The CDR3, cysteine through phenylalanine, is 13 amino acids long. Just the 39-base CDR3 DNA is kept, in frame starting at base 1. Sequences SGHKS (CDR1) and YYEKEE (CDR2) are obtained from the germline V gene (reference sequence).

The chain is made from TRBV5-5 and TRBJ2-7; 8 middle bases align to TRBD1. The receptor was derived from a woman between 40 and 50 years old in good health. Some clones in this sample may be carry-over from other donors' samples. Sequencing used PBMCs. The CDR3 region reads CASSLGTGLLPYF. The bases are TGTGCCAGCAGCTTGGGGACAGGGCTTTTGCCGTACTTC.